The 13 T cell receptor beta chains presented below share a single source sample, sequenced in a study of OX40 agonist ivuxolimab in advanced cancers. Repertoires were generated with immunoSEQ multiplex PCR, while TCRdb's copy carries only in-frame clones and drops some. The table has around 74,000 clones, less than 85% seen once. This specimen was CD4+ or CD8+ T cells sorted from blood, taken in a trial of the OX40 agonist ivuxolimab. Source of these receptors: an adult with an advanced solid tumor such as melanoma, head and neck, liver or kidney cancer.

The chain joins TRBV30 to TRBJ1-2; TRBD1 matches at 10 bases. The CDR3 extends over 14 amino acids. Trimming removed 3 bases from V and 3 bases from J; junction bases left unmatched: 4. Germline CDR1 is GTSNPN and CDR2 is SVGIG (reference sequence). The CDR3 DNA is TGTGCCTGGAGGCGACAGGGGGCTTACTATGGCTACACCTTC. Translating it yields CAWRRQGAYYGYTF.

The chain uses TRBV19 and TRBJ2-7, with D perhaps given as TRBD1 or TRBD2 (5 bases each). The germline V gene has CDR1 LNHDA and CDR2 SQIVND (reference sequence). This CDR3 contains 15 residues. The V end was cut by 4 bases, the J end by 2 bases, with 15 bases between. CDR3 coding DNA: TGTGCCAGTAGTACAGGTCCGGGACGGACCTACGAGCAGTACTTC. As protein: CASSTGPGRTYEQYF.

The CDR3 protein is CASSLLAGENIQYF. The CDR3 DNA reads as TGTGCCAGCAGCTTACTAGCGGGGGAAAACATTCAGTACTTC. V usage is TRBV7-2 and J usage is TRBJ2-4; 10 bases align to TRBD2. Germline V gene data show CDR1 as SGHTA and CDR2 as FQGNSA. There are 14 residues in the CDR3. Germline trimming cut 2 bases from V and 5 bases from J; bases unmatched to any gene: 0. Full variable domain (rest looked up from reference TRBV7-2 and TRBJ2-4): GAGVSQSPSNKVTEKGKDVELRCDPISGHTALYWYRQSLGQGLEFLIYFQGNSAPDKSGLPSDRFSAERTGGSVSTLTIQRTQQEDSAVYLCASSLLAGENIQYFGAGTRLSVL.

This clone was seen a handful of times. The rearrangement joins TRBV6-5 to TRBJ2-1, with D perhaps matching TRBD2 (5 bases). V shed 2 bases and J shed 6 bases, with 11 bases lying between them. CDR1 and CDR2 from the germline V gene are MNHEY and SVGAGI. There are 14 residues in the CDR3. The CDR3, as DNA: TGTGCCAGCAGTTACCATCCTAGCTCCAATGAGCAGTTCTTC. Its protein product is CASSYHPSSNEQFF.

The chain couples TRBV28 to TRBJ1-5; TRBD1 matches at 11 bases. CDR1 MDHEN and CDR2 SYDVKM come from the germline V gene. This CDR3 region has 16 residues. V dropped 2 bases and J dropped 7; count of bases not matched to a gene: 7. CDR3 loop: CASSLIWTGGVQPQHF. The CDR3 bases are TGTGCCAGCAGTTTAATTTGGACAGGGGGCGTCCAGCCCCAGCATTTT.

In nucleotides, the CDR3 is TGTGCCAGCAGTCCCCCGGCCAGGGTCGCTAAGTACTTC. Translated, it gives CASSPPARVAKYF. This chain connects TRBV28 to TRBJ2-5, with D perhaps TRBD1 (5 bases). Trimming shortened V by 5 bases and J by 12 bases, and 19 bases separated the two germline ends. CDR3 length equals 13 residues. Germline V CDR1 and CDR2: MDHEN, SYDVKM.

The chain recombines TRBV6-5 with TRBJ2-7; TRBD2 aligns across 9 bases. This CDR3 has 14 amino acids. CDR1 is MNHEY and CDR2 is SVGAGI in the germline V gene. V shed 2 bases and J 3 bases; nucleotides not matched to a gene: 2. The CDR3 sequence: CASSYGTSYYEQYF. The CDR3 nucleotides read TGTGCCAGCAGTTACGGGACTAGCTACTACGAGCAGTACTTC.

V is TRBV15 and J is TRBJ1-1; TRBD1 is a possible D gene (5 bases). V shed 0 bases and J shed 8 bases, with 13 bases lying between them. This CDR3 region has 14 residues. The germline V gene has CDR1 LNHNV and CDR2 YYDKDF (reference sequence). CDR3 region: CATSRDLGAVEAFF. The CDR3 DNA reads as TGTGCCACCAGCAGAGATTTAGGGGCGGTGGAAGCTTTCTTT. The entire variable domain, with the rest obtained from reference TRBV15 and TRBJ1-1, is as follows: DAMVIQNPRYQVTQFGKPVTLSCSQTLNHNVMYWYQQKSSQAPKLLFHYYDKDFNNEADTPDNFQSRRPNTSFCFLDIRSPGLGDTAMYLCATSRDLGAVEAFFGQGTRLTVV.

V usage is TRBV12-5 and J usage is TRBJ2-1, with a tentative D call TRBD1 (6 bases). Germline V CDR1 and CDR2: LGHNT, FRNRAP. The CDR3 consists of 14 residues. The V end was cut by 6 bases, the J end by 0 bases, with 9 bases between. The CDR3 sequence: CASGRGGSYNEQFF. For the CDR3, the DNA is TGTGCTAGTGGACGAGGGGGCTCCTACAATGAGCAGTTCTTC.

This clone was seen once. V usage is TRBV6-1 and J usage is TRBJ2-7, with D tentatively TRBD1 or TRBD2 (6 bases each). Germline V gives CDR1 MNHNS, CDR2 SASEGT. The CDR3 covers 14 residues. V was clipped by 2 bases and J by 3 bases, with 11 bases between them. The CDR3 bases are TGTGCCAGCAGTGAACGGGGGACACTCTACGAGCAGTACTTC. It yields the protein CASSERGTLYEQYF.

The rearrangement uses TRBV5-1 and TRBJ1-5; D is unresolved. CDR3 length equals 13 residues. The ends were cut back, 0 bases at V and 6 bases at J, with 7 bases in the middle. Germline CDR1 reads SGHRS; CDR2 reads YFSETQ. The CDR3 sequence: CASSLVSGQPQHF. DNA for the CDR3: TGCGCCAGCAGCTTGGTAAGTGGTCAGCCCCAGCATTTT.

The V and J genes are TRBV11-3 and TRBJ2-3, with 8 bases that match TRBD1. This CDR3 has 16 amino acids. Germline V gene sequence: CDR1 SGHNT, CDR2 YENEEA. The trim removed 2 bases at V and 1 base at J, leaving 5 bases unmatched. In nucleotides, the CDR3 is TGTGCCAGCAGCTTAAAACCGGGACAGGGCACAGATACGCAGTATTTT. It is translated as CASSLKPGQGTDTQYF.

The chain uses TRBV18 and TRBJ2-7, with D perhaps TRBD1 (6 bases). Deletions cut 4 bases from V and 1 base from J, with 11 bases between. Germline lookup yields CDR1 KGHSH and CDR2 LQKENI. The CDR3 is 14 residues long. The CDR3: CASSRWDTSYEQYF. CDR3 coding DNA: TGTGCCAGCTCACGGTGGGACACTTCCTACGAGCAGTACTTC.